These 24 T cell receptor beta chains originate from one sample sequenced in a study of cytomegalovirus exposure and HLA in healthy donors. With 60 Vbeta and 13 Jbeta primers, the PCR was carried out. TCRdb's copy holds only in-frame clones and misses some; the assay was immunoSEQ multiplex PCR. Of some 88,000 clones in the sample, 63% were seen once. The sequencing sample was made of PBMCs. The receptors stem from a woman in her thirties in good health and CMV-seronegative.

The rearrangement uses TRBV29-1 and TRBJ2-7; 7 nucleotides align to TRBD1. CDR3 size: 13 residues. Looked up from germline, CDR1 is SQVTM and CDR2 is ANQGSEA. The J segment lost 0 bases and the V segment lost 3 bases, leaving 2 bases of the junction unmatched. CDR3 sequence (DNA): TGCAGCGTTGATGGGACAGCCTCCTACGAGCAGTACTTC. Amino acid sequence: CSVDGTASYEQYF.

Regarding this clone: This sample also contains other DNA sequences that code for the same CDR3. The rearrangement links TRBV6-5 to TRBJ1-1, with 9 bases aligning to TRBD1. The V and J ends lost 5 bases and 2 bases, in that order; junction bases with no gene match: 3. The CDR3 is 14 residues long. Germline CDR1 MNHEY, CDR2 SVGAGI. The DNA for the CDR3 is TGTGCCAGCAGTCGACAGGGGGTTAACACTGAAGCTTTCTTT. Protein sequence: CASSRQGVNTEAFF.

The V call is TRBV5-1, the J call TRBJ2-7; TRBD1 aligns across 7 bases. The CDR3 is made up of 17 amino acids. Trimming at V came to 0 bases and at J to 1 base, leaving 10 bases not matched to a gene. The germline V gene encodes CDR1 SGHRS and CDR2 YFSETQ. CDR3 residues: CASSLGSRDRRSYEQYF. Here the CDR3 DNA reads TGCGCCAGCAGCTTGGGATCCCGGGACAGACGGTCCTACGAGCAGTACTTC.

In DNA, the CDR3 is TGTGCCAGCAGTTGGGACTGGCAAAATACGCAGTATTTT. Translated: CASSWDWQNTQYF. The rearrangement joins TRBV2 to TRBJ2-3; possibly TRBD2 for D (6 bases). The CDR3 is 13 amino acids. The V gene lost 5 bases and the J gene lost 7 bases, with 13 bases spanning the gap. Germline CDR1 is SNHLY and CDR2 is FYNNEI. The variable domain in full, with the rest retrieved from reference TRBV2 and TRBJ2-3, is EPEVTQTPSHQVTQMGQEVILRCVPISNHLYFYWYRQILGQKVEFLVSFYNNEISEKSEIFDDQFSVERPDGSNFTLKIRSTKLEDSAMYFCASSWDWQNTQYFGPGTRLTVL.

V is TRBV19 and J is TRBJ1-3; D possibly corresponds to TRBD1 (5 bases). Trimming cost V 9 bases and J 0 bases, with 18 bases left between them. The CDR3 extends over 16 amino acids. Germline loops: CDR1 LNHDA, CDR2 SQIVND (reference sequence). The CDR3 loop is CASLRQLASSGNTIYF. For the CDR3, the DNA is TGTGCCAGCCTACGACAGTTGGCGAGCTCTGGAAACACCATATATTTT.

The CDR3 reads CASSRPGQVTEAFF. CDR3 coding DNA: TGTGCCAGCAGTCGTCCGGGACAGGTAACTGAAGCTTTCTTT. The J gene is TRBJ1-1, the V gene TRBV28; TRBD1 matches 8 bases. Trimming removed 5 bases from V and 5 bases from J; junction bases left unmatched: 7. The CDR3 runs to 14 residues. Germline assignment: CDR1 MDHEN and CDR2 SYDVKM.

This clone was counted between two and nine times. J is TRBJ2-7 and V is TRBV6-6, with TRBD1 matching over 8 bases. Losses at the gene ends were 5 bases for V and 7 bases for J; bases not matched to a gene: 10. Germline values: CDR1 MNHNY, CDR2 SVGAGI (reference sequence). There are 14 residues in the CDR3. CDR3 bases: TGTGCCAGCAGTCTGCAGGGGGCGCAAGGTGAGCAGTACTTC. Protein sequence: CASSLQGAQGEQYF.

This clone was picked up one time. The chain links TRBV29-1 to TRBJ1-1; TRBD1 is a possible D gene (5 bases). The CDR3 has 14 residues. Germline CDR1 SQVTM, CDR2 ANQGSEA. V was clipped by 4 bases and J by 4 bases, with 16 bases between them. CDR3 in DNA: TGCAGCGTTGCAAGGGGAGGAGGTATCACTGAAGCTTTCTTT. This gives the protein CSVARGGGITEAFF.

This chain connects TRBV11-2 to TRBJ2-7; 11 nucleotides agree with TRBD2. V was pared by 5 bases and J by 2 bases, with 11 bases of the junction left unmatched. The CDR3 loop spans 17 amino acids. The germline CDR1 and CDR2 sequences are SGHAT and FQNNGV. The CDR3 sequence: CASSALRLAGGPYEQYF. DNA for the CDR3: TGTGCCAGCAGCGCGTTACGTCTAGCGGGAGGTCCCTACGAGCAGTACTTC.

This clone has only a few counts. The rearrangement joins TRBV10-3 to TRBJ1-1; no clear D. CDR1 is ENHRY, CDR2 SYGVKD, per germline. This CDR3 contains 15 residues. V was cut by 0 bases and J by 4 bases, with 12 bases left in between. The CDR3 is CAISESGGFGTEAFF. The CDR3 region has the DNA TGTGCCATCAGTGAGTCAGGAGGGTTCGGCACTGAAGCTTTCTTT.

Of note for this clone: One junction end disagrees with the germline gene, perhaps due to a read error. CDR3 sequence: CASSEQLFGSTGGLFF. The CDR3 DNA reads TGCGCCAGCAGTGAGCAGCTTTTCGGGTCCACCGGGGGGCTGTTTTTT. This chain joins TRBV10-1 and TRBJ2-2, with a tentative D call TRBD2 (6 bases). Germline CDR1 and CDR2: WNHNN and SYGVQD (reference sequence). The CDR3 length is 16 residues.

This chain connects TRBV11-3 to TRBJ2-7, with 11 bases matching TRBD2. CDR1 is SGHNT and CDR2 is YENEEA in the germline V gene. Germline trimming cut 1 base from V and 7 bases from J; bases unmatched to any gene: 6. The CDR3 is made up of 15 amino acids. The CDR3: CASSLGLGTSGEQYF. The CDR3 DNA is TGTGCCAGCAGCTTAGGATTAGGGACTAGCGGTGAGCAGTACTTC.

The rearrangement links TRBV7-6 to TRBJ1-4; tentatively, D is TRBD1 (6 bases). Germline-derived CDR1 and CDR2 are SGHVS and FNYEAQ. The CDR3 is 15 amino acids. V was trimmed by 5 bases and J by 7 bases, leaving 17 bases between them. The CDR3, as DNA: TGTGCCAGCAGCCCCCCCGGACAGAGGTTTGAAAAACTGTTTTTT. Translation gives CASSPPGQRFEKLFF.

Only a few counts were recorded for this clone. The rearrangement joins TRBV6-6 to TRBJ1-5, with 9 bases matching TRBD1. CDR1 is MNHNY, CDR2 SVGAGI, per germline (reference sequence). This CDR3 is 14 amino acids long. The ends lost 7 bases at V and 9 bases at J; junction bases unmatched: 10. As DNA, the CDR3 is TGTGCCAGCACCAGGGACAGGGCGGAGTGGCCCCAGCATTTT. Translating gives CASTRDRAEWPQHF.

This clone appeared a few times. V and J are TRBV7-2 and TRBJ1-1, with no clear D. V was cut by 2 bases and J by 1 base, with 5 bases left in between. The CDR3 consists of 13 residues. Germline CDR1 is SGHTA and CDR2 is FQGNSA. The CDR3 region has the DNA TGTGCCAGCAGCTTAAACAGGAACACTGAAGCTTTCTTT. This gives the protein CASSLNRNTEAFF.

This chain connects TRBV10-3 to TRBJ2-5, with 8 bases that match TRBD2. CDR3 length: 13 residues. V shed 7 bases and J 1 base; nucleotides not matched to a gene: 2. CDR1 is ENHRY and CDR2 is SYGVKD in the germline V gene. The CDR3 bases are TGTGCCATCAAAGCGGGGGCCCAAGAGACCCAGTACTTC. Amino acid sequence: CAIKAGAQETQYF.

The sample holds a few counts of this clone. This sequence joins TRBV2 and TRBJ1-5; 8 positions agree with TRBD1. The length of the CDR3 is 15 residues. The J segment lost 4 bases and the V segment lost 5 bases, leaving 7 bases of the junction unmatched. Germline CDR1 reads SNHLY; CDR2 reads FYNNEI. CDR3 sequence: CASSRGQAGNQPQHF. CDR3 nucleotide sequence: TGTGCCAGCAGTCGGGGACAGGCGGGGAATCAGCCCCAGCATTTT.

This clone has a single count. The chain has TRBV28 and TRBJ1-4; possible D gene TRBD1, 5 bases. The V end lost 1 base, the J end lost 6 bases, and 9 bases lay between the germline ends. CDR1 is MDHEN, CDR2 SYDVKM, per germline. The CDR3 is 14 residues long. The CDR3 region is CASSLSRVHEKLFF. Here the CDR3 DNA reads TGTGCCAGCAGTTTATCCAGGGTTCATGAAAAACTGTTTTTT.

The V gene is TRBV27, the J gene TRBJ2-1; TRBD2 agrees at 13 bases. The CDR3 sequence is 14 residues long. Germline CDR1 reads MNHEY; CDR2 reads SMNVEV (reference sequence). J lost 8 bases, V lost 6 bases, and 4 bases had no gene match. CDR3 nucleotide sequence: TGTGCCAGCAGGACTAGCGGGAGGACGGATGAGCAGTTCTTC. This codes for CASRTSGRTDEQFF.

The V gene is TRBV6-1, the J gene TRBJ2-7; 9 bases are a match to TRBD1. This CDR3 spans 14 amino acids. V gave up 6 bases and J gave up 2 bases; unmatched junction bases: 5. Germline CDR1 and CDR2: MNHNS and SASEGT. Written as DNA, the CDR3 is TGTGCCAGCAGAGGACAGGGGAACACCTACGAGCAGTACTTC. It codes for CASRGQGNTYEQYF.

The rearrangement joins TRBV6-5 to TRBJ2-7; the match to TRBD2 covers 9 bases. Looked up from germline, CDR1 is MNHEY and CDR2 is SVGAGI. The CDR3 covers 15 residues. After removal of 2 bases from V and 3 bases from J, the junction contained 5 bases not matched to a gene. The DNA for the CDR3 is TGTGCCAGCAGTTACAGCGGGAGGAGTAACTACGAGCAGTACTTC. Its protein product is CASSYSGRSNYEQYF.

The rearrangement uses TRBV5-6 and TRBJ2-5, with TRBD2 matching over 10 bases. The J call may not be correct, given that the DNA end is closer to TRBJ2-7. Germline lookup yields CDR1 SGHDT and CDR2 YYEEEE. The CDR3 totals 15 residues. Here the CDR3 DNA reads TGTGCCAGCAGTAAATCTAGCGGGGGCCGCTACGAGCAGTACTTC. It yields the protein CASSKSSGGRYEQYF.

The V and J genes are TRBV10-1 and TRBJ1-2; the D is unclear. The CDR3 is 13 residues long. V was shortened by 4 bases and J by 4 bases, with 10 bases between the two germline ends. The germline V gene has CDR1 WNHNN and CDR2 SYGVQD (reference sequence). DNA of the CDR3: TGCGCCAGCAGTGCGCAGGATGCCTATGGCTACACCTTC. It specifies CASSAQDAYGYTF.

This clone occurred a few times. The gene calls are TRBV5-1 and TRBJ1-6; TRBD1 matches at 10 bases. CDR3 length equals 15 residues. The junction had 5 bases not matched to a gene; V was cut back by 4 bases and J by 7 bases. The germline CDR1 and CDR2 sequences are SGHRS and YFSETQ. CDR3 coding DNA: TGCGCCAGCAGCGACCTGGACAGGGGGAATTCACCCCTCCACTTT. Amino acid sequence: CASSDLDRGNSPLHF.